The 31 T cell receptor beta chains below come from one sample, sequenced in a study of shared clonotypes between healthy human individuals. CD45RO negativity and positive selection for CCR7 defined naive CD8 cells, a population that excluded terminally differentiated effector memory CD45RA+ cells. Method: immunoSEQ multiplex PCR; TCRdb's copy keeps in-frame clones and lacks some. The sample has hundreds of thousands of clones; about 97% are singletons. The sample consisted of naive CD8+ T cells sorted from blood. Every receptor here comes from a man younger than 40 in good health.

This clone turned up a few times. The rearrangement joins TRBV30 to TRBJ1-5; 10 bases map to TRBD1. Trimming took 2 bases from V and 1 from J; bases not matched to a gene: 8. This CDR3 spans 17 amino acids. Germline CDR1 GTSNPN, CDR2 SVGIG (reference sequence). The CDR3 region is CAWSPWKTGGSNQPQHF. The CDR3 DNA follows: TGTGCCTGGAGTCCCTGGAAGACAGGGGGCAGCAATCAGCCCCAGCATTTT.

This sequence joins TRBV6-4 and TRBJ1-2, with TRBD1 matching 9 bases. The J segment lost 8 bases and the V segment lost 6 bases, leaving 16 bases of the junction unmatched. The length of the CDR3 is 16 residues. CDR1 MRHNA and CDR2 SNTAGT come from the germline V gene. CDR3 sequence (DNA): TGTGCCAGCAGCCCAGTCCCGGGACAGGGTTTTGAAGGCTACACCTTC. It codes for CASSPVPGQGFEGYTF.

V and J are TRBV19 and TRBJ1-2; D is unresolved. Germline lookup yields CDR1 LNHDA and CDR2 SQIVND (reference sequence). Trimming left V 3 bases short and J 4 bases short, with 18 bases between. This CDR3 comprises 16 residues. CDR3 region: CASSIGAGSFPYGYTF. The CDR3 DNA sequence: TGTGCCAGTAGTATTGGAGCGGGGAGTTTCCCCTATGGCTACACCTTC.

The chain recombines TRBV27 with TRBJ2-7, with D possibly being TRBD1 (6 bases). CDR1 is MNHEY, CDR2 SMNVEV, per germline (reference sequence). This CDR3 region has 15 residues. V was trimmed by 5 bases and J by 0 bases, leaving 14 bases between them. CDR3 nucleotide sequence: TGTGCCAGCAGTCCCCTGGGGGCAAGCTCCTACGAGCAGTACTTC. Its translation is CASSPLGASSYEQYF.

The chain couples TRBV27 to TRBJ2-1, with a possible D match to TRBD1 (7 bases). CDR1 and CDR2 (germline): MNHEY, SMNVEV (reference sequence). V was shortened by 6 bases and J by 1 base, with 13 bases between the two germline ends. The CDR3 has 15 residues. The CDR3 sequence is CASSRGTVSYNEQFF. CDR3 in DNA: TGTGCCAGCAGCCGGGGGACAGTTTCCTACAATGAGCAGTTCTTC.

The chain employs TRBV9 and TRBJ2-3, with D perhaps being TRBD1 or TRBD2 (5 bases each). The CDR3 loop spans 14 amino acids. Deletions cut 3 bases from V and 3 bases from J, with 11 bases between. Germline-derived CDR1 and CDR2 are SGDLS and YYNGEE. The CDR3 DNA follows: TGTGCCAGCAGCGGAGGGGACCCGACAGATACGCAGTATTTT. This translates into CASSGGDPTDTQYF.

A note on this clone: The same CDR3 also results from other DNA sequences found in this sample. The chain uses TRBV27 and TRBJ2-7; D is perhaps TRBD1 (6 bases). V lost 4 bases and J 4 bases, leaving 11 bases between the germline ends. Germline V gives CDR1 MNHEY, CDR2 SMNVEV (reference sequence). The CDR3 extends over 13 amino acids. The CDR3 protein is CASSSGQPYEQYF. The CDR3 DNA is TGTGCCAGCAGTTCGGGACAACCTTACGAGCAGTACTTC.

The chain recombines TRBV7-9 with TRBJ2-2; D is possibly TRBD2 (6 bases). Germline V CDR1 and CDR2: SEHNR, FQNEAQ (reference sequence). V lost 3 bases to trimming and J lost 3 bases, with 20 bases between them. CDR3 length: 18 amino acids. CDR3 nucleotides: TGTGCCAGCAGCTTTAAATACGACATTTGGGGGGACACCGGGGAGCTGTTTTTT. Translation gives CASSFKYDIWGDTGELFF.

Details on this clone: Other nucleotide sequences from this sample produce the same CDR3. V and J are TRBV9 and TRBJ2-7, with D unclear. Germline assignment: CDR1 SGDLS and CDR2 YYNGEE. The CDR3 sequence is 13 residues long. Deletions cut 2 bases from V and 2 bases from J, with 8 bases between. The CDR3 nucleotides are TGTGCCAGCAGCGTCGGCGGAACCTACGAGCAGTACTTC. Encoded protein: CASSVGGTYEQYF.

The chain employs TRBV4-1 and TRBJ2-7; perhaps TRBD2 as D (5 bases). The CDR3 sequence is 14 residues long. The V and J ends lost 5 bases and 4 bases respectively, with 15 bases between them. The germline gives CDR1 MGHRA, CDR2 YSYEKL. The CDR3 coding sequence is TGCGCCAGCAGCGTCGGGTCTAGCAGTTACGAGCAGTACTTC. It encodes CASSVGSSSYEQYF.

The CDR3 spells CASRPGTGLEQFF. The CDR3 DNA reads as TGTGCCAGCAGGCCCGGGACAGGGCTTGAGCAGTTCTTC. The chain carries TRBV2 and TRBJ2-1, with TRBD1 identical over 9 bases. Germline-derived CDR1 and CDR2 are SNHLY and FYNNEI. There are 13 residues in the CDR3. V was pared by 6 bases and J by 9 bases, with 6 bases of the junction left unmatched.

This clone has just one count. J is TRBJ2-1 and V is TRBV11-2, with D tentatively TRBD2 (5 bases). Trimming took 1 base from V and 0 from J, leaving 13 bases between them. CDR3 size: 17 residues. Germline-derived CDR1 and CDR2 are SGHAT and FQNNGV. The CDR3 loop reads CASSLVSAGSSYNEQFF. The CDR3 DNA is TGTGCCAGCAGCTTAGTGTCGGCTGGGAGCTCCTACAATGAGCAGTTCTTC.

This chain's CDR3 is CASSPETRGTEAFF. In DNA form, the CDR3 reads TGTGCCAGCAGCCCTGAGACAAGGGGCACTGAAGCTTTCTTT. The chain uses TRBV7-8 and TRBJ1-1, with D maybe TRBD1 (5 bases). CDR3 length equals 14 residues. Trimming took off 5 bases at V and 4 bases at J, with 14 bases between the two ends. From germline, CDR1 is SGHVS and CDR2 FQNEAQ.

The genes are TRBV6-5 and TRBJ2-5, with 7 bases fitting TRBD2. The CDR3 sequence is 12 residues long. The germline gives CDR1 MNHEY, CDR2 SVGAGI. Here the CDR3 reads CGSGTKTETQYF. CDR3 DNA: TGTGGTTCCGGGACTAAAACGGAGACCCAGTACTTC.

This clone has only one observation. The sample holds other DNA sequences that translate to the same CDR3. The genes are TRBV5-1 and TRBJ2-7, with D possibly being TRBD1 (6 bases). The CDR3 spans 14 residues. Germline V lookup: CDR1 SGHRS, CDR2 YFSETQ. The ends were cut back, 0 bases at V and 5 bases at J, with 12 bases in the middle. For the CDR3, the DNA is TGCGCCAGCAGCTTGGGCCAGGGGTTCGACGAGCAGTACTTC. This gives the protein CASSLGQGFDEQYF.

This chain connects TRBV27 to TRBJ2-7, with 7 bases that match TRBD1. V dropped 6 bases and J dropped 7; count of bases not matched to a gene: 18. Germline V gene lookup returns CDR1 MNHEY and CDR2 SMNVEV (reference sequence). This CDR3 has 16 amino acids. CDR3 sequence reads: CASRDSIQGPPGEQYF. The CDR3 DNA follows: TGTGCCAGCAGGGACTCCATACAGGGGCCGCCGGGTGAGCAGTACTTC.

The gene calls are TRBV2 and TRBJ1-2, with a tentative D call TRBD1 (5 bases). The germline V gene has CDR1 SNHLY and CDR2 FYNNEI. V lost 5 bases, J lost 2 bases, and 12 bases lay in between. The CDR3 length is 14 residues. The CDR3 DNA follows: TGTGCCAGCAGTCCGGGACGGATGAACTATGGCTACACCTTC. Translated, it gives CASSPGRMNYGYTF. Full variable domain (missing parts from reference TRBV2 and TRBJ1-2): EPEVTQTPSHQVTQMGQEVILRCVPISNHLYFYWYRQILGQKVEFLVSFYNNEISEKSEIFDDQFSVERPDGSNFTLKIRSTKLEDSAMYFCASSPGRMNYGYTFGSGTRLTVV.

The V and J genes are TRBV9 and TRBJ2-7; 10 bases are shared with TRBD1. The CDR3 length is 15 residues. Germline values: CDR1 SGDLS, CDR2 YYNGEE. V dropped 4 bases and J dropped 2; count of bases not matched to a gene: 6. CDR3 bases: TGTGCCAGCAGCTCAACCGGGACAGGGGCCTACGAGCAGTACTTC. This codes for CASSSTGTGAYEQYF.

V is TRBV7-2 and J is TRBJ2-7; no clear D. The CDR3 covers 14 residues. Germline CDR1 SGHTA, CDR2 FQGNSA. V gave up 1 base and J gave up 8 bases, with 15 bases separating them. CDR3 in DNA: TGTGCCAGCAGCTTAGGGGGTCTCCTGTCCAAGCAGTACTTC. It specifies CASSLGGLLSKQYF.

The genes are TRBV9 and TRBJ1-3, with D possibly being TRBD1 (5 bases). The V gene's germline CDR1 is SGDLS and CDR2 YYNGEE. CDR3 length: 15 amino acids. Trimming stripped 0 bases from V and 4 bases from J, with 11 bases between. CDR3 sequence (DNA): TGTGCCAGCAGCGTAGGCGGCAGGGAGGGAAACACCATATATTTT. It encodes CASSVGGREGNTIYF. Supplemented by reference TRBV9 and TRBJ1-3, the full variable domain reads DSGVTQTPKHLITATGQRVTLRCSPRSGDLSVYWYQQSLDQGLQFLIQYYNGEERAKGNILERFSAQQFPDLHSELNLSSLELGDSALYFCASSVGGREGNTIYFGEGSWLTVV.

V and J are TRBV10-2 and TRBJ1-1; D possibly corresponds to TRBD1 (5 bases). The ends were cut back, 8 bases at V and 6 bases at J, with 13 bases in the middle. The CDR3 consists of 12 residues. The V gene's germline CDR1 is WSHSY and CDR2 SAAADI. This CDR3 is CASRDLRPEAFF. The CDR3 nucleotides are TGCGCCAGCCGGGACCTGAGACCTGAAGCTTTCTTT.

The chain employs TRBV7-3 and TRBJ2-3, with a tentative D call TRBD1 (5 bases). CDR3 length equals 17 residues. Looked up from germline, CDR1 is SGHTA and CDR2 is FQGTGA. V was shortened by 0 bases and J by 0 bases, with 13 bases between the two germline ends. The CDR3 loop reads CASSLTLSGASTDTQYF. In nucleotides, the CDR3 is TGTGCCAGCAGCTTAACTTTGTCTGGGGCTAGCACAGATACGCAGTATTTT.

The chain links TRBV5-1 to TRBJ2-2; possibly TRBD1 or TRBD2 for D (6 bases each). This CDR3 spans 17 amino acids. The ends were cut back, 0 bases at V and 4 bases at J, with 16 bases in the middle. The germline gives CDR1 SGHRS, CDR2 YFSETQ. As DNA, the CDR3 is TGCGCCAGCAGCTTGGCGATTCCCGGGGGCGGCACCGGGGAGCTGTTTTTT. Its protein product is CASSLAIPGGGTGELFF.

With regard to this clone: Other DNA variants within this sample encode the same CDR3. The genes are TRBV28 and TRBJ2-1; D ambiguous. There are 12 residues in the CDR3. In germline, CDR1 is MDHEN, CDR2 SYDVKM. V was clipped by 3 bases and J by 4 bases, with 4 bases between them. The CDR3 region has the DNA TGTGCCAGCAGTTTCGATTACAATGAGCAGTTCTTC. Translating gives CASSFDYNEQFF.

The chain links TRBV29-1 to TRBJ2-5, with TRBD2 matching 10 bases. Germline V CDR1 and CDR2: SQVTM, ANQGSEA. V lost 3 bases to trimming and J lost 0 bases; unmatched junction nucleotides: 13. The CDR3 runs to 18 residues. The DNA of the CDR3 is TGCAGCGTTGATCTAGCGGGAGAGAGGGGGACGTACCAAGAGACCCAGTACTTC. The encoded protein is CSVDLAGERGTYQETQYF.

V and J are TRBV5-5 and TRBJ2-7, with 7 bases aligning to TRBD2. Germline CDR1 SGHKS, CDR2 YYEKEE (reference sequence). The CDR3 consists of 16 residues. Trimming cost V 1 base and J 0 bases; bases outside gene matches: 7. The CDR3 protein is CASSLPPAGSSYEQYF. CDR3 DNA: TGTGCCAGCAGCTTGCCCCCAGCGGGGAGCTCCTACGAGCAGTACTTC.

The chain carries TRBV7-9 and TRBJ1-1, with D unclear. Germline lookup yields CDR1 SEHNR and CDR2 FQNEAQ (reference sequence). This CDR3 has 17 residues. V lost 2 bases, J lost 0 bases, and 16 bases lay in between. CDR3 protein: CASSLLVAGRMNTEAFF. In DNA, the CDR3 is TGTGCCAGCAGCTTATTGGTGGCGGGAAGAATGAACACTGAAGCTTTCTTT. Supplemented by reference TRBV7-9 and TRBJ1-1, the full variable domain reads DTGVSQNPRHKITKRGQNVTFRCDPISEHNRLYWYRQTLGQGPEFLTYFQNEAQLEKSRLLSDRFSAERPKGSFSTLEIQRTEQGDSAMYLCASSLLVAGRMNTEAFFGQGTRLTVV.

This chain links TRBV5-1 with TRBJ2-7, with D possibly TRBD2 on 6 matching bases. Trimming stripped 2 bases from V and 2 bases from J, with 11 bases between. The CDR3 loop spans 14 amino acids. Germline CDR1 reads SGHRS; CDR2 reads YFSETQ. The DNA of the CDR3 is TGCGCCAGCAGCTTCGGCGGGGAGACCTACGAGCAGTACTTC. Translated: CASSFGGETYEQYF.

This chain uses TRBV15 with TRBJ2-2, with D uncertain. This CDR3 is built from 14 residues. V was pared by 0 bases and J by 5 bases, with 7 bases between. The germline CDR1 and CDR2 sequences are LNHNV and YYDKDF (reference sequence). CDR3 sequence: CATSRDSPTGELFF. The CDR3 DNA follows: TGTGCCACCAGCAGAGACTCCCCAACCGGGGAGCTGTTTTTT.

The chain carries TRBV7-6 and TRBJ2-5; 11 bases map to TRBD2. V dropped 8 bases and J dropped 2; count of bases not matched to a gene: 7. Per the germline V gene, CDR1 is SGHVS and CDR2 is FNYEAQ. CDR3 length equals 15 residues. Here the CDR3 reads CASQPGLAVQETQYF. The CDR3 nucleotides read TGTGCCAGCCAACCGGGACTAGCGGTTCAAGAGACCCAGTACTTC.

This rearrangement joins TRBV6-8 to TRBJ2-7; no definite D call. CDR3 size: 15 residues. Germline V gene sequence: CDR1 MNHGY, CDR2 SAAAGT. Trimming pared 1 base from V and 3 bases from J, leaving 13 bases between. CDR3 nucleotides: TGTGCCAGCAGTTACTTCCAGTGTTTCGTCTACGAGCAGTACTTC. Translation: CASSYFQCFVYEQYF.